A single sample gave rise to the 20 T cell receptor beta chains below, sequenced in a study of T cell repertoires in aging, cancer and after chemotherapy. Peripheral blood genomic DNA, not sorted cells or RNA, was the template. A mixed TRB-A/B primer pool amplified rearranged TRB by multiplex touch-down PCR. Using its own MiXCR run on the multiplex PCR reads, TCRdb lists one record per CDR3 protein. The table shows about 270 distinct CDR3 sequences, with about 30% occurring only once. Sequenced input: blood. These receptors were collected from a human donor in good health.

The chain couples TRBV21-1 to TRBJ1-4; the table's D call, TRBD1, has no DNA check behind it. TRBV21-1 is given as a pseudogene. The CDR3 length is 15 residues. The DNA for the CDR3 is TGTGCCAGCAGCAAGGGGGACAGGGTCAATGAAAAACTGTTTTTT. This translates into CASSKGDRVNEKLFF.

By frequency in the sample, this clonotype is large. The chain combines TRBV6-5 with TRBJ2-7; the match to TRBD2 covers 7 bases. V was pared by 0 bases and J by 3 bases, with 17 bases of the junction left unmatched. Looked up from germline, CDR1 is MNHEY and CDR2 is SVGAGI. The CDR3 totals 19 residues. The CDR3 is CASSYSMGIPGTNLYEQYF. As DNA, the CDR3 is TGTGCCAGCAGTTACTCGATGGGTATCCCGGGGACTAACCTCTACGAGCAGTACTTC.

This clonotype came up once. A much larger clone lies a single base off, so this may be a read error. CDR3 sequence reads: CASSQLRLAGGPLAVEQYF. The CDR3 nucleotides are TGTGCCAGCAGCCAATTGAGACTAGCGGGAGGGCCCCTGGCCGTCGAGCAGTACTTC. This chain links TRBV4-3 with TRBJ2-7; TRBD2 matches at 14 bases. This CDR3 has 19 amino acids. The V gene's germline CDR1 is LGHNA and CDR2 YSLEER.

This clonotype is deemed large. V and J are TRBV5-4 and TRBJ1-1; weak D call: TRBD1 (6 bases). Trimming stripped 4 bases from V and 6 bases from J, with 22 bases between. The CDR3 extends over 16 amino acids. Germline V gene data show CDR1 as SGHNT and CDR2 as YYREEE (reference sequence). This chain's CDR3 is CASSQPGQVKGSEAFF. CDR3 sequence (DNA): TGTGCCAGCAGCCAACCGGGACAAGTTAAAGGGTCTGAAGCTTTCTTT. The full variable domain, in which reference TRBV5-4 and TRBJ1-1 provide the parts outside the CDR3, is ETGVTQSPTHLIKTRGQQVTLRCSSQSGHNTVSWYQQALGQGPQFIFQYYREEENGRGNFPPRFSGLQFPNYSSELNVNALELDDSALYLCASSQPGQVKGSEAFFGQGTRLTVV.

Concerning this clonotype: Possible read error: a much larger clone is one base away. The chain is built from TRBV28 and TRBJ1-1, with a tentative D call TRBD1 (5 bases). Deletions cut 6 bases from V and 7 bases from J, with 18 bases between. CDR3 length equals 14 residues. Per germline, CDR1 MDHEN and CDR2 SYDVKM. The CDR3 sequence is CASRERGGGSEAFF. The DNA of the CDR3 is TGTGCCAGCAGGGAACGGGGCGGCGGCAGTGAAGCTTTCTTT.

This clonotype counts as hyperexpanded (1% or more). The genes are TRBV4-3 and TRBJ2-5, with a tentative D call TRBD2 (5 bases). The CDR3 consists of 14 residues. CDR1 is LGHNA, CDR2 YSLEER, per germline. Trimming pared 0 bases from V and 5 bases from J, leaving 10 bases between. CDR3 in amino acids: CASSQEQSGETQYF. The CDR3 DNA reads TGCGCCAGCAGCCAAGAGCAATCGGGGGAGACCCAGTACTTC.

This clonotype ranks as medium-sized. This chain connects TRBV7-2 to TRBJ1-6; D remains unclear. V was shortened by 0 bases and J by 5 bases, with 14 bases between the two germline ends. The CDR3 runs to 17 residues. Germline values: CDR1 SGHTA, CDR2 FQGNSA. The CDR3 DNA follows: TGTGCCAGCAGCTTAGCGCGGCCGGGCCCGAATAATTCACCCCTCCACTTT. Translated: CASSLARPGPNNSPLHF.

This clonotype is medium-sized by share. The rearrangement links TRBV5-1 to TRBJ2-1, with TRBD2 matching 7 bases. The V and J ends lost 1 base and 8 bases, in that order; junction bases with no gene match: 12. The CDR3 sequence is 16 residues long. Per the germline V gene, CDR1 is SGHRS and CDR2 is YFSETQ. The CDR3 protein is CASSLPAGARADEQFF. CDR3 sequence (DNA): TGCGCCAGCAGCTTGCCCGCGGGAGCCAGGGCCGATGAGCAGTTCTTC.

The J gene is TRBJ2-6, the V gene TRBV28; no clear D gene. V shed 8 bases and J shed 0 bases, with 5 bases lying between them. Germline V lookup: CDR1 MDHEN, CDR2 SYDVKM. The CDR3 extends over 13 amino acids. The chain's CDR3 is CASLYSGANVLTF. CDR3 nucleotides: TGTGCCAGCTTATACTCTGGGGCCAACGTCCTGACTTTC. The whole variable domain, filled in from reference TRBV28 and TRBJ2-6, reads DVKVTQSSRYLVKRTGEKVFLECVQDMDHENMFWYRQDPGLGLRLIYFSYDVKMKEKGDIPEGYSVSREKKERFSLILESASTNQTSMYLCASLYSGANVLTFGAGSRLTVL.

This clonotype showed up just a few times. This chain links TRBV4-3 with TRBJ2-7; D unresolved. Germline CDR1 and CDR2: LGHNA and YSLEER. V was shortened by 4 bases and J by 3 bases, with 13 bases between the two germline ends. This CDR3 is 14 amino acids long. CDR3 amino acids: CASSRVTTDYEQYF. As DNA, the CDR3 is TGCGCCAGCAGCCGAGTGACGACCGACTACGAGCAGTACTTC.

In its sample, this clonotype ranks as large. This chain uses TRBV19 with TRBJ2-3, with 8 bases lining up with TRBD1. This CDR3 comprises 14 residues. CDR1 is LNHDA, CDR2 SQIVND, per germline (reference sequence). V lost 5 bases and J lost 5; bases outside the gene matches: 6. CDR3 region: CASSADRAKDTQYF. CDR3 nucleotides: TGTGCCAGTAGTGCGGACAGGGCAAAAGATACGCAGTATTTT.

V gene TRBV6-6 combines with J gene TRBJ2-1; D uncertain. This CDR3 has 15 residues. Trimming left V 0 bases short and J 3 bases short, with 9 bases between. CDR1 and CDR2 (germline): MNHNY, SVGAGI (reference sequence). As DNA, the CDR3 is TGTGCCAGCAGTTACTCGTCGTCAGACTACAATGAGCAGTTCTTC. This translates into CASSYSSSDYNEQFF.

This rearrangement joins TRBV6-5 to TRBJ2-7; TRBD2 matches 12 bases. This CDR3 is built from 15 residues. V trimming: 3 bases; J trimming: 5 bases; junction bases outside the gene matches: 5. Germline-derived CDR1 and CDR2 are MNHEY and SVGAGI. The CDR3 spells CASSYTGLAGNEQYF. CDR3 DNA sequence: TGTGCCAGCAGTTATACGGGACTAGCGGGTAACGAGCAGTACTTC.

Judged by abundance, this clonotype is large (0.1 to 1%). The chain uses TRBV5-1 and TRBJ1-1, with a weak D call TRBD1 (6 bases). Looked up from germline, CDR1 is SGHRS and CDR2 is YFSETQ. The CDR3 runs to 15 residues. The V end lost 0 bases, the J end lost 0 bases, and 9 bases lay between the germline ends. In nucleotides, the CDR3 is TGCGCCAGCAGCTTGGAGGGGGGATTGAACACTGAAGCTTTCTTT. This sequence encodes CASSLEGGLNTEAFF.

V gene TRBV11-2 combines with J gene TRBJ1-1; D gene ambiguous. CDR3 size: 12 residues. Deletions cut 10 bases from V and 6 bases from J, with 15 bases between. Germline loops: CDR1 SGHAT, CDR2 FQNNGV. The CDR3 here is CAITGVTSEAFF. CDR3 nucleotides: TGTGCCATTACCGGGGTCACTTCTGAAGCTTTCTTT.

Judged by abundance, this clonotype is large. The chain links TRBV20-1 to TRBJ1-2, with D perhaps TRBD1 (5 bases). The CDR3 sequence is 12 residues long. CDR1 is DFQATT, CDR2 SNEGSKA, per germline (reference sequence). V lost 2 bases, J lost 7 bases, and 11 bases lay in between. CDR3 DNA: TGCAGTGCTAGATTGGCAGGGCCTGGCTACACCTTC. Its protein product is CSARLAGPGYTF.

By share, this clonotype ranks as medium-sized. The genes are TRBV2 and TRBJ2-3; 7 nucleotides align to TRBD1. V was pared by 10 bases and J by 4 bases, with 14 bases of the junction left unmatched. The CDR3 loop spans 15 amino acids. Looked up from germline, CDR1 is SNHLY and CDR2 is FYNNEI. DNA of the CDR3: TGTGCCATCAGAAGGGGGCTGTTTTTCCCAGATACGCAGTATTTT. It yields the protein CAIRRGLFFPDTQYF.

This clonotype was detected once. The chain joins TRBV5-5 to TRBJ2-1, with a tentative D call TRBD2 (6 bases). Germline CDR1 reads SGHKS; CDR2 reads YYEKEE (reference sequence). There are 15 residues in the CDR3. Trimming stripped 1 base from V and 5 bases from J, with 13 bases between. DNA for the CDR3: TGTGCCAGCAGCTTGAGTAGCGGCCTCAACAATGAGCAGTTCTTC. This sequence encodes CASSLSSGLNNEQFF. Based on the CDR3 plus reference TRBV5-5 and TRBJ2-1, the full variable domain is DAGVTQSPTHLIKTRGQQVTLRCSPISGHKSVSWYQQVLGQGPQFIFQYYEKEERGRGNFPDRFSARQFPNYSSELNVNALLLGDSALYLCASSLSSGLNNEQFFGPGTRLTVL.

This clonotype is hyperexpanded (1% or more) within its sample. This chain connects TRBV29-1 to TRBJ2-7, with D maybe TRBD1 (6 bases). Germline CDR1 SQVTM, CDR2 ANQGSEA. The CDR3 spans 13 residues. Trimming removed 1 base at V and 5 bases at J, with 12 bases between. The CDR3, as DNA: TGCAGCGTTGAAGTCACAGGGAGCGACGAGCAGTACTTC. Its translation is CSVEVTGSDEQYF.

CDR3 loop: CSASSDTEAFF. The DNA of the CDR3 is TGCAGTGCTAGTTCCGACACTGAAGCTTTCTTT. The rearrangement joins TRBV20-1 to TRBJ1-1; D not resolved. Germline V gene data show CDR1 as DFQATT and CDR2 as SNEGSKA (reference sequence). The ends were cut back, 3 bases at V and 3 bases at J, with 5 bases in the middle. This CDR3 contains 11 residues.